The source of this TCR beta chain is a study of T-cell reconstitution after alpha-beta-depleted transplantation in children. This sample's TCRbeta library carried unique molecular identifier barcodes. TCRdb fed the PCR reads into MiXCR, producing one record per CDR3 protein. The sample records approximately 220,000 distinct CDR3 sequences, approximately 15% being singletons. The CDR3 consists of 21 residues. Looked up from germline, CDR1 is DFQATT and CDR2 is SNEGSKA (reference sequence). Unmatched junction bases numbered 18, after V lost 0 bases and J lost 1 base. V usage is TRBV20-1 and J usage is TRBJ2-2, with 9 nucleotides matching TRBD2. The origin of this receptor is a male patient aged 2-15 years who had a stem cell transplant for acute lymphoblastic leukemia, so the T cells may come from the graft donor. Here the sequenced sample was PBMCs, mostly from graft donor cells, taken 360 days after TCRalphabeta/CD19-depleted stem cell transplant. The CDR3 loop reads CSAREVIAGDTRSKNTGELFF. The CDR3 DNA reads as TGCAGTGCTAGAGAAGTGATAGCGGGGGATACTAGGTCTAAGAACACCGGGGAGCTGTTTTTT.